This T cell receptor (beta chain) was sequenced in a study of shared clonotypes between healthy human individuals. As regards this clone: Other nucleotide sequences in the sample specify the same CDR3.

Using immunoSEQ multiplex PCR, the repertoire was profiled, and TCRdb retains in-frame clones only, with some absent. The repertoire consists of millions of clones, with approximately 93% occurring once and the leading ten covering 0.35% to 0.45%. Between the trimmed V and J ends, which lost 2 bases and 2 bases, there was a span of 7 bases. The CDR3 has 13 amino acids. The germline V gene has CDR1 SGHNT and CDR2 YENEEA. V and J are TRBV11-3 and TRBJ2-7; perhaps TRBD1 as D (5 bases). The TCR was taken from a man between 18 and 29 years old in good health. Some clones in this sample may be carry-over from other donors' samples. The sequenced material came from naive CD4+ T cells from PBMCs. The subset is: CD45RA+ positively selected. This CDR3 is CASSLTGTYEQYF. The CDR3 nucleotides are TGTGCCAGCAGCTTAACAGGCACCTACGAGCAGTACTTC. The variable domain in full, completed from reference TRBV11-3 and TRBJ2-7, reads EAGVVQSPRYKIIEKKQPVAFWCNPISGHNTLYWYLQNLGQGPELLIRYENEEAVDDSQLPKDRFSAERLKGVDSTLKIQPAELGDSAVYLCASSLTGTYEQYFGPGTRLTVT.